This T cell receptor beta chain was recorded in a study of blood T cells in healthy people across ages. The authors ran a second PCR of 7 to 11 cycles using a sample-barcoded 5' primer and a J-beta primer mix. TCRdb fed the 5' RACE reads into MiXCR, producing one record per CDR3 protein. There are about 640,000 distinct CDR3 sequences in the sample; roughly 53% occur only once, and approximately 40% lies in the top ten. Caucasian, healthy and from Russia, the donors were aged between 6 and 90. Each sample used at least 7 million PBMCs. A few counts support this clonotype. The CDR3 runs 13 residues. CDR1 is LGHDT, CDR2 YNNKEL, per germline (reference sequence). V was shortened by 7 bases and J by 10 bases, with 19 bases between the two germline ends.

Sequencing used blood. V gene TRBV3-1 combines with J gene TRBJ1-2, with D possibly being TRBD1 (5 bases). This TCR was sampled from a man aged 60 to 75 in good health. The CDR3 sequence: CASTQGQVGDYTF. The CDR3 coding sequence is TGTGCCAGCACCCAGGGTCAGGTCGGGGACTACACCTTC. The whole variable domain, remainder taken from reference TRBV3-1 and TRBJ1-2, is DTAVSQTPKYLVTQMGNDKSIKCEQNLGHDTMYWYKQDSKKFLKIMFSYNNKELIINETVPNRFSPKSPDKAHLNLHINSLELGDSAVYFCASTQGQVGDYTFGSGTRLTVV.